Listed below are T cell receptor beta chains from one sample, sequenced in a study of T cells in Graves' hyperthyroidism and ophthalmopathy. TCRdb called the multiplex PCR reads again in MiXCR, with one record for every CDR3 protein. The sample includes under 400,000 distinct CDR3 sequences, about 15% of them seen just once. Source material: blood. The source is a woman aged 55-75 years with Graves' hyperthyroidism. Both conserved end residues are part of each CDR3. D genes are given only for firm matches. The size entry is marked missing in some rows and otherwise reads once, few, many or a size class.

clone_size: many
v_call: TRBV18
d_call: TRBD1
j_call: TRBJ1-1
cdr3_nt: TGTGCCAGCTCACCCAGATACAGGGGAAACACTGAAGCTTTCTTT
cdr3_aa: CASSPRYRGNTEAFF

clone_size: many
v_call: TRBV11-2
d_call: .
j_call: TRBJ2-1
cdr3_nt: TGTGCCAGCAGCCTGGGGCTGAGGAATGAGCAGTTCTTC
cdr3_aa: CASSLGLRNEQFF

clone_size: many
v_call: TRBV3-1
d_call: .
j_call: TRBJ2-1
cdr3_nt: TGTGCCAGCAGCCAAGGGGGGCCTTTCCAGCTCTACAATGAGCAGTTCTTC
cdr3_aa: CASSQGGPFQLYNEQFF

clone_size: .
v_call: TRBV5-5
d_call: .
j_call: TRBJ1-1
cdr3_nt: TGTGCCAGCAGCCCTGGGGATAGCGCTGAAGCTTTCTTT
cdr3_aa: CASSPGDSAEAFF

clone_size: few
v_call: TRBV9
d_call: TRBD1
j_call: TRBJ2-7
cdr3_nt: TGTGCCAGCAGCCCCCGGGACAGATGGTACGAGCAGTACTTC
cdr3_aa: CASSPRDRWYEQYF

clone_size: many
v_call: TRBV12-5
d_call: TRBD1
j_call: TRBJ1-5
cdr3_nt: TGTGCTAGTGGTTTGGTACTGTCGGGGGACAGTTTCCAGCCCCAGCATTTT
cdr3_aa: CASGLVLSGDSFQPQHF

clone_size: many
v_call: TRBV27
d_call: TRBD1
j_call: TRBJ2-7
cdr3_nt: TGTGCCAGCAGTTCCGCCGACTCCGGGACAGGTTCCTACGAGCAGTACTTC
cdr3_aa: CASSSADSGTGSYEQYF

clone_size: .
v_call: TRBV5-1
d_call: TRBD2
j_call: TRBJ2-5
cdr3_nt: TGCGCCAGCAGCATAGCGGGAGGGCCGGAGACCCAGTACTTC
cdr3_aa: CASSIAGGPETQYF

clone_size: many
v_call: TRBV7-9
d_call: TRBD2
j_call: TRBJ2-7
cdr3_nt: TGTGCCAGCAGCCACGGACTAGCGGGAGCCCACTCCTACGAGCAGTACTTC
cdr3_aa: CASSHGLAGAHSYEQYF

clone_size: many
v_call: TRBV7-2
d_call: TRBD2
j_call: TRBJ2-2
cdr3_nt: TGTGCCAGCAGCCCCCCGGGAGGGCCTTTAACCGGGGAGCTGTTTTTT
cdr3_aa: CASSPPGGPLTGELFF

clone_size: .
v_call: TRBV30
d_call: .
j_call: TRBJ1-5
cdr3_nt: TGTGCCTGGAGTGAAGCAGACAATCAGCCCCAGCATTTT
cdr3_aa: CAWSEADNQPQHF

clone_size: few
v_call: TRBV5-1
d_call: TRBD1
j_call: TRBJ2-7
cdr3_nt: TGCGCCAGCACCAACCGACAGGGTAATCTCTACAATGAGCAGTACTTC
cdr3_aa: CASTNRQGNLYNEQYF

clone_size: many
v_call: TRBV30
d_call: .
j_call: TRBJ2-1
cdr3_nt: TGTGCCTGGAGTGTACAGAGTGAGCAGTTCTTC
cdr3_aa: CAWSVQSEQFF

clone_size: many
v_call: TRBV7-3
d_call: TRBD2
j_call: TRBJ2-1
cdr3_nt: TGTGCCAGCAGCCCTCCAGGGACTAGCGGGGTGAATGAGCAGTTCTTC
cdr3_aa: CASSPPGTSGVNEQFF

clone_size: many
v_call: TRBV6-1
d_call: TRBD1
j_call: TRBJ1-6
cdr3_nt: TGTGCCAGCAATCCAATGACAGGGGATAATTCACCCCTCCACTTT
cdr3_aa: CASNPMTGDNSPLHF

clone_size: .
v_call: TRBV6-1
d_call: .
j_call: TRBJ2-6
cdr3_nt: TGTGCCAGCAGGCCGCTAACTTCTGGGGCCAACGTCCTGACTTTC
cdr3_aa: CASRPLTSGANVLTF

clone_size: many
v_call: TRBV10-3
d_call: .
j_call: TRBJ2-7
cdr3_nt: TGTGCCATCAGTGATTTAGGGGGAGACTACGAGCAGTACTTC
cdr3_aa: CAISDLGGDYEQYF

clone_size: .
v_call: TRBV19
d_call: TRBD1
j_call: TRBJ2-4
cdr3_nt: TGTGCCAGTACCAAGGGACAGCAACTAGCCAAAAACATTCAGTACTTC
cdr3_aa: CASTKGQQLAKNIQYF

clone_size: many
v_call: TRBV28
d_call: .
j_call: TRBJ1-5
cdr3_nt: TGTGCCAGCAGCAAATATTTCGGGGAAGGACGCAATCAGCCCCAGCATTTT
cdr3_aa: CASSKYFGEGRNQPQHF

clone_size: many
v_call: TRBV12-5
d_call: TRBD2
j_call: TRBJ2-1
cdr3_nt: TGTGCTAGTGGTTTCGAACTAGCGGGACAACTCTACAATGAGCAGTTCTTC
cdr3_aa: CASGFELAGQLYNEQFF

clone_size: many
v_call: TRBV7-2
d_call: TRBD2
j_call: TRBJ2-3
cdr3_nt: TGTGCCAGCAGCCGGGGAGGGACTACAATCACAGATACGCAGTATTTT
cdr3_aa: CASSRGGTTITDTQYF

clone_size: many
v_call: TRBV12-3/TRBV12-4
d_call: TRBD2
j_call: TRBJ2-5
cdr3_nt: TGTGCCAGCAGCCCGGGACTAGCGGGAGTAGGAGAGACCCAGTACTTC
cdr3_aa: CASSPGLAGVGETQYF

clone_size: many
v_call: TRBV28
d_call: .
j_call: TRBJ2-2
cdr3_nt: TGTGCCAGCAGCCTCCTGGACTACCCGAACACCGGGGAGCTGTTTTTT
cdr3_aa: CASSLLDYPNTGELFF

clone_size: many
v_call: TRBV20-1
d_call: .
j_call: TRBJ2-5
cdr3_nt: TGCAGTGCTAGAGATCGTATCCTGAGAGGTTGGGAGACCCAGTACTTC
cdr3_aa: CSARDRILRGWETQYF

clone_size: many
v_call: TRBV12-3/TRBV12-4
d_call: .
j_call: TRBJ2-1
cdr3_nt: TGTGCCAGCAGTTTCGCGGGGAGCTCCTACAATGAGCAGTTCTTC
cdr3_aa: CASSFAGSSYNEQFF

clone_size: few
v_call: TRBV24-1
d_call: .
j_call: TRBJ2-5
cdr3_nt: TGTGCCACCAGTGATCCCGGGACGGAAGGGGAGACCCAGTACTTC
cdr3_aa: CATSDPGTEGETQYF

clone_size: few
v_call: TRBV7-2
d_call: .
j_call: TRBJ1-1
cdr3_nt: TGTGCCAGCAGCCCATTTGAGCGGCAGGCTAACACTGAAGCTTTCTTT
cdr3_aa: CASSPFERQANTEAFF

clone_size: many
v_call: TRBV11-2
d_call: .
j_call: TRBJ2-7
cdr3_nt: TGTGCCAGCAGCCCCCGTGGGCTCTACGAGCAGTACTTC
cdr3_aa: CASSPRGLYEQYF

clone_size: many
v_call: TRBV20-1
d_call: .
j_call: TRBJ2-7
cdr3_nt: TGCAGTGCTAGATGGTCTACTCGAGGCGAGCAGTACTTC
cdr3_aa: CSARWSTRGEQYF

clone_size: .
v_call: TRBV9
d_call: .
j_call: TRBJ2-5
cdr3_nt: TGTGCCAGCAGCCCCCGACTGAACCAAGAGACCCAGTACTTC
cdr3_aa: CASSPRLNQETQYF